The 24 T cell receptor beta chains in this list originate from one sample, sequenced in a study of shared clonotypes between healthy human individuals. Using immunoSEQ multiplex PCR, the repertoire was profiled, and TCRdb retains in-frame clones only, with some absent. The sample lists 2 million to 2.5 million clones; less than 95% were seen once. Sequenced sample: naive CD4+ T cells from PBMCs. Subset of the sample: CD45RA+ positively selected. The origin of the receptors is a man between 18 and 29 years old in good health. Some clones in this sample may be carry-over from other donors' samples.

This clone showed up just once. The chain employs TRBV5-1 and TRBJ1-2; D perhaps matches TRBD1 (5 bases). V was cut by 0 bases and J by 0 bases, with 9 bases left in between. This CDR3 spans 15 amino acids. Germline-derived CDR1 and CDR2 are SGHRS and YFSETQ. The CDR3 DNA is TGCGCCAGCAGCTTGGCAGGGAGAGCTAACTATGGCTACACCTTC. Translation gives CASSLAGRANYGYTF.

The V gene is TRBV18, the J gene TRBJ2-3, with 15 bases lining up with TRBD2. CDR1 is KGHSH, CDR2 LQKENI, per germline. V lost 5 bases to trimming and J lost 6 bases; unmatched junction nucleotides: 3. This CDR3 has 15 amino acids. CDR3 amino acids: CASSSGTSGRDTQYF. CDR3 coding DNA: TGTGCCAGCTCATCCGGGACTAGCGGGAGGGATACGCAGTATTTT.

CDR3 sequence reads: CAWRPQGVATNEKLFF. The CDR3 DNA is TGTGCCTGGAGGCCCCAAGGGGTTGCAACTAATGAAAAACTGTTTTTT. The gene calls are TRBV25-1 and TRBJ1-4, with D possibly matching TRBD1 (5 bases). Germline assignment: CDR1 MGHDK and CDR2 SYGVNS. Trimming shortened V by 11 bases and J by 0 bases, and 19 bases separated the two germline ends. The CDR3 covers 16 residues.

The rearrangement uses TRBV11-2 and TRBJ2-2, with D tentatively TRBD1 or TRBD2 (5 bases each). CDR1 is SGHAT and CDR2 is FQNNGV in the germline V gene. This CDR3 comprises 15 residues. The V and J ends lost 2 bases and 2 bases respectively, with 9 bases between them. The CDR3 DNA reads as TGTGCCAGCAGCTTAAGGGACCTTAACACCGGGGAGCTGTTTTTT. It codes for CASSLRDLNTGELFF. Variable domain in full (rest from reference TRBV11-2 and TRBJ2-2): EAGVAQSPRYKIIEKRQSVAFWCNPISGHATLYWYQQILGQGPKLLIQFQNNGVVDDSQLPKDRFSAERLKGVDSTLKIQPAKLEDSAVYLCASSLRDLNTGELFFGEGSRLTVL.

The chain combines TRBV4-2 with TRBJ2-7; D is unresolved. The CDR3 totals 13 residues. The V end was cut by 0 bases, the J end by 5 bases, with 8 bases between. Germline CDR1 reads LGHNA; CDR2 reads YNFKEQ. The CDR3 loop reads CASSQDNLDEQYF. The CDR3 DNA follows: TGTGCCAGCAGCCAAGATAACCTGGACGAGCAGTACTTC.

V usage is TRBV18 and J usage is TRBJ2-1, with TRBD2 as a possible D gene (6 bases). V lost 6 bases and J 5 bases, leaving 17 bases between the germline ends. CDR3 length: 15 residues. Germline CDR1 is KGHSH and CDR2 is LQKENI. The CDR3 here is CASSPKGTLNNEQFF. CDR3 DNA sequence: TGTGCCAGCTCTCCGAAGGGGACTTTAAACAATGAGCAGTTCTTC.

The chain links TRBV2 to TRBJ2-5, with TRBD2 matching 8 bases. This CDR3 spans 14 amino acids. Unmatched junction bases numbered 8, after V lost 6 bases and J lost 5 bases. CDR1 is SNHLY, CDR2 FYNNEI, per germline. CDR3 nucleotide sequence: TGTGCCAGCAGCGGGACTAGATTGAGGGAGACCCAGTACTTC. Translated: CASSGTRLRETQYF.

The chain recombines TRBV28 with TRBJ1-2; D is uncertain. This CDR3 contains 13 residues. CDR1 MDHEN and CDR2 SYDVKM come from the germline V gene. With 6 bases removed from V and 4 bases from J, the gap between germline ends came to 12 bases. As DNA, the CDR3 is TGTGCCAGCAGGAATAGCGATTCCTATGGCTACACCTTC. Translating gives CASRNSDSYGYTF.

The chain employs TRBV28 and TRBJ2-3; TRBD2 matches at 7 bases. Germline V gene sequence: CDR1 MDHEN, CDR2 SYDVKM. The CDR3 is 15 amino acids. Trimming took 3 bases from V and 3 from J; bases not matched to a gene: 6. The CDR3 loop is CASSFRLAATDTQYF. Here the CDR3 DNA reads TGTGCCAGCAGTTTTCGCCTAGCGGCTACAGATACGCAGTATTTT.

The chain combines TRBV5-1 with TRBJ2-7; 11 bases line up with TRBD2. CDR3 length: 17 amino acids. CDR1 and CDR2 (germline): SGHRS, YFSETQ. Germline trimming cut 4 bases from V and 2 bases from J; bases unmatched to any gene: 11. CDR3 DNA: TGCGCCAGCAGCCGCACTAGCGGGAGAACAAGACCCTACGAGCAGTACTTC. Protein: CASSRTSGRTRPYEQYF.

The V call is TRBV6-5, the J call TRBJ2-7; 13 bases map to TRBD2. Germline V gene data show CDR1 as MNHEY and CDR2 as SVGAGI. V shed 7 bases, J shed 3 bases, and the junction held 3 bases outside the gene matches. CDR3 length: 14 residues. In nucleotides, the CDR3 is TGTGCCAGCACCCGGACTAGCGGGAGCTACGAGCAGTACTTC. Protein product: CASTRTSGSYEQYF.

The V and J genes are TRBV7-2 and TRBJ1-5; a weak D match, TRBD1 (6 bases). V lost 4 bases and J 2 bases, leaving 15 bases between the germline ends. The CDR3 totals 16 residues. Germline CDR1 SGHTA, CDR2 FQGNSA. The CDR3 nucleotides are TGTGCCAGCAGCTACGGAACGCGACAGGGCAATCAGCCCCAGCATTTT. It encodes CASSYGTRQGNQPQHF. Based on the CDR3 plus reference TRBV7-2 and TRBJ1-5, the full variable domain is GAGVSQSPSNKVTEKGKDVELRCDPISGHTALYWYRQSLGQGLEFLIYFQGNSAPDKSGLPSDRFSAERTGGSVSTLTIQRTQQEDSAVYLCASSYGTRQGNQPQHFGDGTRLSIL.

V and J are TRBV5-1 and TRBJ1-1, with D perhaps TRBD1 (5 bases). The germline gives CDR1 SGHRS, CDR2 YFSETQ. Trimming cost V 0 bases and J 5 bases, with 17 bases left between them. The CDR3 runs to 16 residues. This CDR3 reads CASSLAGAHEGTEAFF. The CDR3 bases are TGCGCCAGCAGCTTGGCAGGCGCCCATGAGGGGACTGAAGCTTTCTTT.

This clone was recorded once. Here the CDR3 DNA reads TGTGCCAGCAGCAGAGGACAGGTTTACGAGCAGTACTTC. Amino acid sequence: CASSRGQVYEQYF. The rearrangement joins TRBV7-9 to TRBJ2-7, with 7 bases fitting TRBD1. Germline trimming cut 5 bases from V and 4 bases from J; bases unmatched to any gene: 5. There are 13 residues in the CDR3. Germline assignment: CDR1 SEHNR and CDR2 FQNEAQ (reference sequence).

This clone has a single count. Other DNA sequences within the sample encode an identical CDR3. This chain joins TRBV5-1 and TRBJ1-4; no reliable D call. The CDR3 has 13 residues. V was clipped by 0 bases and J by 5 bases, with 5 bases between them. Germline CDR1 reads SGHRS; CDR2 reads YFSETQ. The CDR3 spells CASSLAGNEKLFF. In DNA, the CDR3 is TGCGCCAGCAGCTTGGCGGGGAATGAAAAACTGTTTTTT.

The chain combines TRBV6-5 with TRBJ2-7; 10 nucleotides align to TRBD1. Germline CDR1 MNHEY, CDR2 SVGAGI. The CDR3 consists of 14 residues. The V segment lost 6 bases and the J segment 2 bases; nucleotides outside the gene matches: 4. The CDR3 DNA is TGTGCCAGCAGCGCCGGGACAGGGGCCTACGAGCAGTACTTC. Its translation is CASSAGTGAYEQYF.

V usage is TRBV18 and J usage is TRBJ2-1; 8 nucleotides agree with TRBD2. The CDR3 spans 16 residues. V was pared by 3 bases and J by 3 bases, with 7 bases of the junction left unmatched. The germline V gene encodes CDR1 KGHSH and CDR2 LQKENI. CDR3 sequence: CASSPWQREFYNEQFF. The CDR3 DNA follows: TGTGCCAGCTCACCGTGGCAGCGGGAGTTCTACAATGAGCAGTTCTTC.

The chain couples TRBV28 to TRBJ1-2; D gene unclear. This CDR3 contains 12 residues. Germline V lookup: CDR1 MDHEN, CDR2 SYDVKM. The V and J ends lost 3 bases and 7 bases respectively, with 9 bases between them. In DNA, the CDR3 is TGTGCCAGCAGTTTCGCTCAGTTTGGCTACACCTTC. Its translation is CASSFAQFGYTF.

V and J are TRBV9 and TRBJ2-1; 11 nucleotides line up with TRBD2. The CDR3 length is 16 residues. Looked up from germline, CDR1 is SGDLS and CDR2 is YYNGEE. Unmatched junction bases numbered 7, after V lost 4 bases and J lost 4 bases. The CDR3 here is CASSPSGTSGYNEQFF. In nucleotides, the CDR3 is TGTGCCAGCAGCCCCTCCGGGACTAGCGGATACAATGAGCAGTTCTTC.

For this clone: The same CDR3 can be traced to other DNA sequences in this sample. The chain is built from TRBV5-1 and TRBJ2-3, with D perhaps matching TRBD2 (5 bases). V was clipped by 0 bases and J by 2 bases, with 7 bases between them. CDR1 is SGHRS, CDR2 YFSETQ, per germline. CDR3 length: 14 residues. The CDR3 DNA follows: TGCGCCAGCAGCTTGGCTAGCAACACAGATACGCAGTATTTT. It translates to CASSLASNTDTQYF.

This chain links TRBV4-1 with TRBJ2-7; 8 nucleotides line up with TRBD1. The germline V gene encodes CDR1 MGHRA and CDR2 YSYEKL. V lost 2 bases to trimming and J lost 4 bases; unmatched junction nucleotides: 7. CDR3 size: 15 residues. CDR3 amino acids: CASSQTTGAQYEQYF. The CDR3 DNA is TGCGCCAGCAGCCAAACGACAGGGGCCCAATACGAGCAGTACTTC.

The V and J genes are TRBV5-1 and TRBJ2-3, with TRBD2 matching 11 bases. V dropped 4 bases and J dropped 2; count of bases not matched to a gene: 6. This CDR3 comprises 16 residues. CDR1 and CDR2 from the germline V gene are SGHRS and YFSETQ. CDR3 DNA sequence: TGCGCCAGCAGCATTACTAGCGGGAGCATCACAGATACGCAGTATTTT. Its protein product is CASSITSGSITDTQYF.

This clone occurred once. The same CDR3 is also encoded by other DNA sequences in this sample. The chain carries TRBV7-9 and TRBJ2-5, with a possible D match to TRBD2 (5 bases). Trimming removed 0 bases at V and 5 bases at J, with 13 bases between. There are 15 residues in the CDR3. Germline CDR1 is SEHNR and CDR2 is FQNEAQ (reference sequence). The CDR3 nucleotides read TGTGCCAGCAGCTTAGCGGGCGCCGGGGAGGAGACCCAGTACTTC. Translated, it gives CASSLAGAGEETQYF.

The table lists this clone with a count of one. Other DNA sequences within the sample encode an identical CDR3. The chain is built from TRBV18 and TRBJ2-1; unclear D gene. Trimming pared 1 base from V and 8 bases from J, leaving 6 bases between. The CDR3 runs to 12 residues. Per germline, CDR1 KGHSH and CDR2 LQKENI. The CDR3 loop is CASSPLRDEQFF. The DNA of the CDR3 is TGTGCCAGCTCACCACTCAGAGATGAGCAGTTCTTC.